This T cell receptor (beta chain) was observed in a study of cytomegalovirus exposure and HLA in healthy donors. General study results and limits: In a later analysis, specific HLA alleles were associated with approximately 16,000 TCR beta sequences at a 0.05 false discovery rate. Upon later analysis, TCR association rates were observed to vary by HLA locus, being highest for DRB1 and lowest for HLA-C. Some TCR beta chains (roughly 160 of them) were listed as cytomegalovirus-associated.

A remark on this clone: Its antigen is as yet unknown.

It was with 60 Vbeta and 13 Jbeta primers that the PCR ran. Data came from immunoSEQ multiplex PCR; TCRdb stores just in-frame clones and leaves some out. The sample consists of a few hundred thousand clones, 70% to 85% of them appearing once. Germline V CDR1 and CDR2: MGHDK, SYGVNS. This CDR3 region has 12 residues. Trimming cost V 4 bases and J 3 bases, with 7 bases left between them. The TCR comes from a girl aged 2 to 9 in good health and CMV-seronegative. The chain employs TRBV25-1 and TRBJ2-7; D is possibly TRBD1 (6 bases). The specimen sequenced was PBMCs. Here the CDR3 DNA reads TGTGCCAGCAGTGTACAGGGCTACGAGCAGTACTTC. Protein product: CASSVQGYEQYF.